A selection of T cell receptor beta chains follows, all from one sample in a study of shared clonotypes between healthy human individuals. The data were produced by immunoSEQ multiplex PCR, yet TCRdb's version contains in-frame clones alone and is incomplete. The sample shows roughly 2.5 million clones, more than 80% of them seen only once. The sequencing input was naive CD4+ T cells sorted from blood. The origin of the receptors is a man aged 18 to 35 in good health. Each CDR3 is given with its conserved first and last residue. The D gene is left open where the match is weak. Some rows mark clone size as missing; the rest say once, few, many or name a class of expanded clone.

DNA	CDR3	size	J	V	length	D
TGTGCCAGTAGTATAGGAACTAGCTACGAGCAGTACTTC	CASSIGTSYEQYF	NA	TRBJ2-7	TRBV19	13	NA
TGTGCCAGCTCACCAGCCCCTGCCAGCCCGATCGGGGGGAGCACAGATACGCAGTATTTT	CASSPAPASPIGGSTDTQYF	NA	TRBJ2-3	TRBV18	20	TRBD2
TGTGCCAGCAGTTTACCCGGACCAATAGGTGAGCAGTTCTTC	CASSLPGPIGEQFF	NA	TRBJ2-1	TRBV28	14	NA
TGTGCCAGCAGTTCCGGGACCGATTCTCTCTATGGCTACACCTTC	CASSSGTDSLYGYTF	NA	TRBJ1-2	TRBV27	15	NA
TGTGCCAGCAGCCCGAGACTTAATTCACCCCTCCACTTT	CASSPRLNSPLHF	NA	TRBJ1-6	TRBV7-9	13	NA
TGCGCCAGCAGCTTGTGGTACAGCGGCGACTACGAGCAGTACTTC	CASSLWYSGDYEQYF	NA	TRBJ2-7	TRBV5-1	15	NA
TGTGCCAGCAGCTTAGTGGGGGCTAGCGGGAAGATTTACGAGCAGTACTTC	CASSLVGASGKIYEQYF	NA	TRBJ2-7	TRBV7-2	17	TRBD2
TGTGCCTGGAGTGTACCCCTCGGGAATTACCTACGCAATGAGCAGTTCTTC	CAWSVPLGNYLRNEQFF	NA	TRBJ2-1	TRBV30	17	NA
TGTGCCAGCAGCTCCAACGTCTATGGCTACACCTTC	CASSSNVYGYTF	NA	TRBJ1-2	TRBV9	12	NA
TGTGCCAGCACCCGGGGACCCGGAGAGACCCAGTACTTC	CASTRGPGETQYF	NA	TRBJ2-5	TRBV6-6	13	NA
TGTGCCAGCAGCTTCGGCGGGGGAGCGTCCAATGAGCAGTTCTTC	CASSFGGGASNEQFF	NA	TRBJ2-1	TRBV7-6	15	TRBD2
TGTGCCAGCTCACCACTAGCGGGAGATCGGGGCACAGATACGCAGTATTTT	CASSPLAGDRGTDTQYF	NA	TRBJ2-3	TRBV18	17	TRBD2
TGTGCCAGCAGTGTCGGGGGGTGGGGTGAAAAACTGTTTTTT	CASSVGGWGEKLFF	NA	TRBJ1-4	TRBV6-1	14	NA
TGTGCCAGCAGCGTAGTATGGGGGGACAGGGTAGACGAGCAGTACTTC	CASSVVWGDRVDEQYF	NA	TRBJ2-7	TRBV7-8	16	TRBD1
TGTGCCATCAAGGACAGGCTTGAGGGCGAAAAACTGTTTTTT	CAIKDRLEGEKLFF	few	TRBJ1-4	TRBV10-3	14	TRBD1